What follows are 27 T cell receptor beta chains derived from one specimen sequenced in a study of T cell responses to AZD1222 COVID-19 vaccine. Clones were sequenced by immunoSEQ multiplex PCR, and TCRdb holds only the in-frame ones, with some missing. This sample has 100,000 to 150,000 clones, with about 92% found just once. The starting material was peripheral blood, obtained on day 0 of AZD1222 vaccination. These receptors were obtained from an adult in good health.

This rearrangement joins TRBV9 to TRBJ1-2; no clear D. V lost 0 bases to trimming and J lost 2 bases, with 8 bases between them. The CDR3 runs 14 residues. Germline V gene sequence: CDR1 SGDLS, CDR2 YYNGEE. Written as DNA, the CDR3 is TGTGCCAGCAGCGTAGGAAACCTCAACTATGGCTACACCTTC. Amino acid sequence: CASSVGNLNYGYTF.

This clone appeared a single time. The rearrangement links TRBV27 to TRBJ1-5; 8 bases agree with TRBD1. CDR1 and CDR2 from the germline V gene are MNHEY and SMNVEV (reference sequence). The V segment lost 3 bases and the J segment 3 bases; nucleotides outside the gene matches: 4. There are 15 residues in the CDR3. The CDR3 loop is CASSLTGVVNQPQHF. CDR3 in DNA: TGTGCCAGCAGTTTGACAGGGGTGGTCAATCAGCCCCAGCATTTT.

In this sample, this clone turned up once. The chain has TRBV29-1 and TRBJ1-1, with D unclear. The CDR3 is 12 amino acids. Trimming removed 5 bases from V and 1 base from J, with 8 bases in between. Germline V gene data show CDR1 as SQVTM and CDR2 as ANQGSEA. CDR3 protein: CSVLLRNTEAFF. The DNA of the CDR3 is TGCAGCGTTCTCTTGCGGAACACTGAAGCTTTCTTT.

This chain links TRBV6-1 with TRBJ1-3; no clear D. Per germline, CDR1 MNHNS and CDR2 SASEGT. The ends were cut back, 3 bases at V and 2 bases at J, with 17 bases in the middle. This CDR3 contains 17 residues. The chain's CDR3 is CASSDRNSGVAGNTIYF. The CDR3 coding sequence is TGTGCCAGCAGTGATCGGAACAGCGGGGTCGCTGGAAACACCATATATTTT.

V usage is TRBV1 and J usage is TRBJ2-1; TRBD2 is the table's D call, not checked against the DNA. TRBV1 is noted as a pseudogene. The CDR3 spans 12 residues. The CDR3, as DNA: TGCACCAGCAGTCGACTAGTGAATGAGCAGTTCTTC. As protein: CTSSRLVNEQFF.

This chain uses TRBV30 with TRBJ2-6, with 8 bases aligning to TRBD2. The germline gives CDR1 GTSNPN, CDR2 SVGIG (reference sequence). Unmatched junction bases numbered 8, after V lost 4 bases and J lost 0 bases. This CDR3 is 17 amino acids long. The CDR3 nucleotides are TGTGCCTGGATCAGAGCGGGAGTACTCTCTGGGGCCAACGTCCTGACTTTC. Protein sequence: CAWIRAGVLSGANVLTF. The full variable domain, with the rest looked up from reference TRBV30 and TRBJ2-6, is SQTIHQWPATLVQPVGSPLSLECTVEGTSNPNLYWYRQAAGRGLQLLFYSVGIGQISSEVPQNLSASRPQDRQFILSSKKLLLSDSGFYLCAWIRAGVLSGANVLTFGAGSRLTVL.

This chain connects TRBV4-2 to TRBJ2-7, with no clear D. This CDR3 comprises 15 residues. V was shortened by 0 bases and J by 1 base, with 10 bases between the two germline ends. Germline V gene lookup returns CDR1 LGHNA and CDR2 YNFKEQ. In DNA form, the CDR3 reads TGTGCCAGCAGCCAAGAGTTTGACCGATCCTACGAGCAGTACTTC. Its protein product is CASSQEFDRSYEQYF.

The rearrangement uses TRBV5-6 and TRBJ2-5, with D perhaps TRBD2 (6 bases). CDR3 length: 13 amino acids. Trimming shortened V by 3 bases and J by 7 bases, and 13 bases separated the two germline ends. Germline CDR1 is SGHDT and CDR2 is YYEEEE. The CDR3 DNA sequence: TGTGCCAGCAGCTCCTCGGGGGTGGGGACCCAGTACTTC. This encodes CASSSSGVGTQYF. Using reference TRBV5-6 and TRBJ2-5 for the parts outside the CDR3, the full variable domain is DAGVTQSPTHLIKTRGQQVTLRCSPKSGHDTVSWYQQALGQGPQFIFQYYEEEERQRGNFPDRFSGHQFPNYSSELNVNALLLGDSALYLCASSSSGVGTQYFGPGTRLLVL.

J is TRBJ1-4 and V is TRBV5-1; 8 bases are a match to TRBD1. This CDR3 comprises 13 residues. Germline CDR1 and CDR2: SGHRS and YFSETQ. V gave up 4 bases and J gave up 8 bases; unmatched junction bases: 4. Here the CDR3 reads CASSSRGQEKLFF. The CDR3 nucleotides read TGCGCCAGCAGCAGCAGGGGGCAGGAAAAACTGTTTTTT. Supplemented by reference TRBV5-1 and TRBJ1-4, the full variable domain reads KAGVTQTPRYLIKTRGQQVTLSCSPISGHRSVSWYQQTPGQGLQFLFEYFSETQRNKGNFPGRFSGRQFSNSRSEMNVSTLELGDSALYLCASSSRGQEKLFFGSGTQLSVL.

The genes are TRBV3-1 (or the pseudogene TRBV3-2) and TRBJ2-2; D not resolved. This CDR3 is built from 14 residues. The germline CDR1 and CDR2 sequences are LGHDT and YNNKEL (reference sequence). Trimming removed 0 bases from V and 8 bases from J, with 10 bases in between. CDR3 in DNA: TGTGCCAGCAGCCAAGATACCGGCGCGGGGGAGCTGTTTTTT. Protein product: CASSQDTGAGELFF.

This clone has only one observation. The rearrangement uses TRBV6-5 and TRBJ1-2; D is unclear. This CDR3 spans 15 amino acids. In germline, CDR1 is MNHEY, CDR2 SVGAGI. Trimming took 6 bases from V and 4 from J, leaving 18 bases between them. DNA for the CDR3: TGTGCCAGCAGACACTTCGGTGCTGAGACCTATGGCTACACCTTC. Protein sequence: CASRHFGAETYGYTF.

V is TRBV5-8 and J is TRBJ1-1; D is uncertain. The CDR3 totals 15 residues. V lost 1 base to trimming and J lost 5 bases, with 15 bases between them. Germline CDR1 is SGHTS and CDR2 is YDEGEE. The CDR3 DNA reads as TGTGCCAGCAGCTTGTATGAGGTCAAGGGTACTGAAGCTTTCTTT. Translation gives CASSLYEVKGTEAFF.

The chain joins TRBV6-5 to TRBJ2-7; maybe TRBD2 (6 bases). Trimming took 6 bases from V and 3 from J, leaving 15 bases between them. The CDR3 has 14 residues. Per the germline V gene, CDR1 is MNHEY and CDR2 is SVGAGI. This CDR3 reads CASRKGVDYYEQYF. CDR3 nucleotide sequence: TGTGCCAGCAGGAAAGGGGTGGACTACTACGAGCAGTACTTC.

This clone is a singleton in its sample. This chain links TRBV4-1 with TRBJ2-2, with D maybe TRBD1 (5 bases). V lost 1 base, J lost 2 bases, and 14 bases lay in between. The CDR3 covers 17 residues. CDR1 is MGHRA and CDR2 is YSYEKL in the germline V gene. The CDR3 nucleotides read TGCGCCAGCAGCCAAGGGGGCACTATTTCTAACACCGGGGAGCTGTTTTTT. It encodes CASSQGGTISNTGELFF.

The rearrangement links TRBV7-9 to TRBJ1-1, with D perhaps matching TRBD1 (5 bases). The germline V and J ends were trimmed by 1 base and 3 bases, with 9 bases remaining between them. This CDR3 has 14 residues. Germline V CDR1 and CDR2: SEHNR, FQNEAQ (reference sequence). This CDR3 is CASSLGQGDTEAFF. The CDR3, as DNA: TGTGCCAGCAGCTTAGGTCAAGGGGACACTGAAGCTTTCTTT.

The chain couples TRBV28 to TRBJ1-5; D perhaps matches TRBD1 (5 bases). The CDR3 covers 15 residues. Trimming took off 1 base at V and 11 bases at J, with 18 bases between the two ends. The germline V gene encodes CDR1 MDHEN and CDR2 SYDVKM. The CDR3 loop reads CASSLLDTAHRTQHF. The CDR3 DNA sequence: TGTGCCAGCAGTTTATTGGACACAGCCCACAGGACCCAGCATTTT.

This chain uses TRBV10-1 with TRBJ2-7, with D maybe TRBD2 (6 bases). CDR3 length equals 10 residues. Per germline, CDR1 WNHNN and CDR2 SYGVQD (reference sequence). V gave up 6 bases and J gave up 6 bases, with 6 bases separating them. CDR3 residues: CASSGSEQYF. The CDR3 nucleotides are TGCGCCAGCAGCGGGAGCGAGCAGTACTTC.

V gene TRBV18 combines with J gene TRBJ1-1, with a possible D match to TRBD1 (6 bases). The CDR3 spans 13 residues. In germline, CDR1 is KGHSH, CDR2 LQKENI. The V end was cut by 3 bases, the J end by 8 bases, with 13 bases between. The CDR3 protein is CASSPQGRGEAFF. CDR3 coding DNA: TGTGCCAGCTCACCCCAGGGGCGGGGGGAAGCTTTCTTT.

This clone was recorded only once. This chain uses TRBV5-4 with TRBJ1-3; weak D call: TRBD1 (6 bases). Germline CDR1 SGHNT, CDR2 YYREEE (reference sequence). The CDR3 length is 14 residues. Between the trimmed V and J ends, which lost 4 bases and 4 bases, there was a span of 12 bases. The CDR3 nucleotides are TGTGCCAGCAGCACAGGGACTATAGGAAACACCATATATTTT. Protein product: CASSTGTIGNTIYF.

The chain has TRBV4-1 and TRBJ1-4; 7 bases match TRBD1. With V trimmed by 3 bases and J by 8 bases, 9 bases remained unmatched. This CDR3 has 15 residues. CDR1 and CDR2 (germline): MGHRA, YSYEKL. The CDR3 reads CASSHGTAGREKLFF. The CDR3 bases are TGCGCCAGCAGCCACGGGACAGCCGGTCGGGAAAAACTGTTTTTT.

The chain joins TRBV5-5 to TRBJ2-5; no definite D call. The V end lost 4 bases, the J end lost 1 base, and 8 bases lay between the germline ends. The CDR3 has 13 amino acids. CDR1 and CDR2 (germline): SGHKS, YYEKEE (reference sequence). The CDR3 loop reads CASSRNFQETQYF. CDR3 in DNA: TGTGCCAGCAGCCGAAACTTCCAAGAGACCCAGTACTTC. Full variable domain (outside the CDR3, taken from reference TRBV5-5 and TRBJ2-5): DAGVTQSPTHLIKTRGQQVTLRCSPISGHKSVSWYQQVLGQGPQFIFQYYEKEERGRGNFPDRFSARQFPNYSSELNVNALLLGDSALYLCASSRNFQETQYFGPGTRLLVL.

This clone has a single count. This rearrangement joins TRBV2 to TRBJ2-5; TRBD2 might be the D (5 bases). The CDR3 covers 15 residues. CDR1 and CDR2 from the germline V gene are SNHLY and FYNNEI. Trimming took 6 bases from V and 0 from J, leaving 14 bases between them. The CDR3 DNA reads as TGTGCCAGCAGGAGGGTTAGCGCATACCAAGAGACCCAGTACTTC. Protein product: CASRRVSAYQETQYF.

V gene TRBV19 combines with J gene TRBJ2-3, with D maybe TRBD2 (5 bases). The length of the CDR3 is 14 residues. Per the germline V gene, CDR1 is LNHDA and CDR2 is SQIVND (reference sequence). The V gene lost 8 bases and the J gene lost 5 bases, with 17 bases spanning the gap. The CDR3 loop reads CASLNIRRGDTQYF. CDR3 sequence (DNA): TGTGCCAGTCTGAACATCCGCCGGGGAGATACGCAGTATTTT.

A remark on this clone: The sample carries other DNA sequences with the same CDR3. The chain links TRBV28 to TRBJ2-5; a weak D match, TRBD2 (5 bases). The CDR3 loop spans 13 amino acids. Germline CDR1 and CDR2: MDHEN and SYDVKM. V was shortened by 3 bases and J by 1 base, with 6 bases between the two germline ends. CDR3 amino acids: CASSLDSQETQYF. Here the CDR3 DNA reads TGTGCCAGCAGTTTGGACTCCCAAGAGACCCAGTACTTC.

For the CDR3, the DNA is TGTGCCAGCAGCTTAGGGGGGCCAGGGTCTGGGGCCAACGTCCTGACTTTC. Translated: CASSLGGPGSGANVLTF. The chain is built from TRBV11-3 and TRBJ2-6, with TRBD1 as a possible D gene (6 bases). This CDR3 has 17 amino acids. Germline lookup yields CDR1 SGHNT and CDR2 YENEEA. Trimming took off 1 base at V and 1 base at J, with 11 bases between the two ends.

The chain joins TRBV18 to TRBJ1-6, with TRBD1 as a possible D gene (5 bases). Trimming removed 3 bases from V and 8 bases from J, with 11 bases in between. The length of the CDR3 is 14 residues. Looked up from germline, CDR1 is KGHSH and CDR2 is LQKENI. The CDR3 here is CASSPGGGDSPLHF. The CDR3 DNA sequence: TGTGCCAGCTCACCCGGCGGGGGTGATTCACCCCTCCACTTT.

The table lists this clone with a few counts. This same CDR3 is encoded by further DNA sequences in the sample. The chain combines TRBV12-3 or TRBV12-4 with TRBJ1-1; no firm D call. The CDR3 loop spans 13 amino acids. The V gene lost 1 base and the J gene lost 2 bases, with 5 bases spanning the gap. The CDR3 loop is CASSLGPNTEAFF. DNA for the CDR3: TGTGCCAGCAGTTTAGGTCCTAACACTGAAGCTTTCTTT.